The 7 T cell receptor beta chains in this list originate from one sample, sequenced in a study of blood T cell repertoires in COVID-19. TCRdb keeps only in-frame clones here, not all; method: immunoSEQ multiplex PCR. This sample has 100,000 to 150,000 clones; 85% to 90% occur once, and the top ten carry about 1.5%. The sample consisted of peripheral blood. Receptors were obtained from a human donor in a cohort sampled during active COVID-19.

This chain joins TRBV11-2 and TRBJ2-7; D perhaps matches TRBD1 (5 bases). Trimming took off 4 bases at V and 5 bases at J, with 18 bases between the two ends. The V gene's germline CDR1 is SGHAT and CDR2 FQNNGV. The CDR3 runs 15 residues. The CDR3, as DNA: TGTGCCAGCAGCTCCACCGACACAGGTTCCCACGAGCAGTACTTC. It specifies CASSSTDTGSHEQYF.

The chain couples TRBV13 to TRBJ2-2; 7 bases align to TRBD1. The CDR3 covers 16 residues. V was pared by 4 bases and J by 6 bases, with 11 bases of the junction left unmatched. CDR1 is PRHDT, CDR2 FYEKMQ, per germline (reference sequence). The CDR3 nucleotides read TGTGCCAGCAGCTATAGACAGGGAACAAGCCCCGGGGAGCTGTTTTTT. Amino acid sequence: CASSYRQGTSPGELFF.

This sequence joins TRBV7-9 and TRBJ2-1, with 12 positions matching TRBD2. The germline V gene has CDR1 SEHNR and CDR2 FQNEAQ (reference sequence). The CDR3 spans 15 residues. V gave up 3 bases and J gave up 7 bases; unmatched junction bases: 4. The CDR3: CASSFLAGGPNEQFF. CDR3 nucleotide sequence: TGTGCCAGCAGCTTTCTAGCGGGAGGGCCGAATGAGCAGTTCTTC. The variable domain in full, completed from reference TRBV7-9 and TRBJ2-1, reads DTGVSQNPRHKITKRGQNVTFRCDPISEHNRLYWYRQTLGQGPEFLTYFQNEAQLEKSRLLSDRFSAERPKGSFSTLEIQRTEQGDSAMYLCASSFLAGGPNEQFFGPGTRLTVL.

This clone was observed once. V usage is TRBV18 and J usage is TRBJ2-3; the match to TRBD1 covers 7 bases. The V gene's germline CDR1 is KGHSH and CDR2 LQKENI. This CDR3 comprises 14 residues. Unmatched junction bases numbered 10, after V lost 6 bases and J lost 7 bases. Here the CDR3 reads CASSGRQGLNTQYF. CDR3 coding DNA: TGTGCCAGCTCGGGTCGACAGGGTTTGAATACGCAGTATTTT.

The genes are TRBV12-3 or TRBV12-4 and TRBJ1-1; D possibly corresponds to TRBD1 (6 bases). The CDR3 has 12 amino acids. V was clipped by 6 bases and J by 9 bases, with 14 bases between them. CDR3 in amino acids: CASRDGQRKAFF. Here the CDR3 DNA reads TGTGCCAGCAGGGACGGACAGAGGAAAGCTTTCTTT.

The chain has TRBV2 and TRBJ2-1; 8 nucleotides match TRBD2. Unmatched junction bases numbered 6, after V lost 10 bases and J lost 1 base. Germline CDR1 SNHLY, CDR2 FYNNEI. The CDR3 length is 14 residues. The CDR3 DNA reads as TGTGCCACATTAGCGGGAATTTCCTACAATGAGCAGTTCTTC. It translates to CATLAGISYNEQFF.

The V and J genes are TRBV20-1 and TRBJ1-6; D uncertain. Germline V lookup: CDR1 DFQATT, CDR2 SNEGSKA (reference sequence). The CDR3 runs to 16 residues. Trimming left V 3 bases short and J 0 bases short, with 12 bases between. The CDR3 loop is CSASTYESSYNSPLHF. The CDR3 DNA reads as TGCAGTGCTAGTACTTATGAGAGCTCCTATAATTCACCCCTCCACTTT.